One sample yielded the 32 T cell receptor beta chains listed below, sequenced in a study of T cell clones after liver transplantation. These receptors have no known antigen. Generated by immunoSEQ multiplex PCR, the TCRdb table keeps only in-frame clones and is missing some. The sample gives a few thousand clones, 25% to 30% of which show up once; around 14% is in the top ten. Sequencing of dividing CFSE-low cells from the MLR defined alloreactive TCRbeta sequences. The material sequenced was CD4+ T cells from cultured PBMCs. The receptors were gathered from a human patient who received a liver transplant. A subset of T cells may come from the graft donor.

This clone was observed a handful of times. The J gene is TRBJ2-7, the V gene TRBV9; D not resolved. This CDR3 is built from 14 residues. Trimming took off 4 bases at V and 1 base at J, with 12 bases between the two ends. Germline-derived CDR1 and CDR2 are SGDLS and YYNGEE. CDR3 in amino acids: CASSLSGFSYEQYF. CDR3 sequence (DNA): TGTGCCAGCAGCCTGTCTGGATTTTCCTACGAGCAGTACTTC.

CDR3 in amino acids: CASSPSGQGTYEQYF. CDR3 coding DNA: TGTGCCAGCAGCCCATCGGGACAGGGCACCTACGAGCAGTACTTC. The chain recombines TRBV11-3 with TRBJ2-7, with 9 bases aligning to TRBD1. Losses at the gene ends were 5 bases for V and 2 bases for J; bases not matched to a gene: 7. The CDR3 runs 15 residues. Germline lookup yields CDR1 SGHNT and CDR2 YENEEA.

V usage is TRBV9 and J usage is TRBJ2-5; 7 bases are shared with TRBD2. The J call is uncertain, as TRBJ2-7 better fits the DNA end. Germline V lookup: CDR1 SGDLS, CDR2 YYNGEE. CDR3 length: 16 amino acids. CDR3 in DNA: TGTGCCAGCAGCGTGGAGGGCGGGAGTGGCTCCTACGAGCAGTACTTC. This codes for CASSVEGGSGSYEQYF.

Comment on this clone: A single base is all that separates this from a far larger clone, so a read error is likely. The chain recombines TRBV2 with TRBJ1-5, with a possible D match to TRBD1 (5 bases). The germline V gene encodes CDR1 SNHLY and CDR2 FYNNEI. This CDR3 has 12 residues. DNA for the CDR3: TGTTCCAGCACCCAGGGAAGTCAGCCCCAGCATTTT. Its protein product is CSSTQGSQPQHF.

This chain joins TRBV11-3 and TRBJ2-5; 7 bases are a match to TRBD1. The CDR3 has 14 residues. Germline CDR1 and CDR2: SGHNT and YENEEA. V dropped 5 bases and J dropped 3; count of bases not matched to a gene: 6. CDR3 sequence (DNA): TGTGCCAGCAGCAGGGGGCCTGGGGAAGAGACCCAGTACTTC. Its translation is CASSRGPGEETQYF.

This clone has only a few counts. Written as DNA, the CDR3 is TGTGCCAGCAGAACGACAGGGGACGAGGAAAAACTGTTTTTT. Its translation is CASRTTGDEEKLFF. J is TRBJ1-4 and V is TRBV6-5; 8 bases are shared with TRBD1. The CDR3 consists of 14 residues. CDR1 and CDR2 from the germline V gene are MNHEY and SVGAGI. V lost 6 bases, J lost 8 bases, and 8 bases stayed unmatched.

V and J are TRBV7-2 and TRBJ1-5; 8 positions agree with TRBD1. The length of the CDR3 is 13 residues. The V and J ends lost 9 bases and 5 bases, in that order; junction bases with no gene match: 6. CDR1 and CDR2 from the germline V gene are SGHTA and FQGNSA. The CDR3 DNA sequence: TGTGCCAGTTCAAAACAGGGGGATCAGCCCCAGCATTTT. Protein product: CASSKQGDQPQHF.

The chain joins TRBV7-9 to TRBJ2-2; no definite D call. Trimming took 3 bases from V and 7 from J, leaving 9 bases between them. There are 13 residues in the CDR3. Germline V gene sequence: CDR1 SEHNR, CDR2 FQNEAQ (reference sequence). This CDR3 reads CASSFFSGGELFF. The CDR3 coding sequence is TGTGCCAGCAGCTTTTTTTCGGGCGGGGAGCTGTTTTTT.

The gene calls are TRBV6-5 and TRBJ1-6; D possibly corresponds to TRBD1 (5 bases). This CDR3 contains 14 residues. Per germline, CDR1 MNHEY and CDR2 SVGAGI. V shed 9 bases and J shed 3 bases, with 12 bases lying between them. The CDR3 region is CASRETGYNSPLHF. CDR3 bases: TGTGCCAGTCGGGAAACAGGCTATAATTCACCCCTCCACTTT.

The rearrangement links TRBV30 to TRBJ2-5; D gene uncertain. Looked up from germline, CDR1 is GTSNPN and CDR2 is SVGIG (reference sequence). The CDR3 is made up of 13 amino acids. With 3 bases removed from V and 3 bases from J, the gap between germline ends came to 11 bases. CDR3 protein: CAWRRSPKETQYF. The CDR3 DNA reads TGTGCCTGGAGACGCTCCCCTAAAGAGACCCAGTACTTC.

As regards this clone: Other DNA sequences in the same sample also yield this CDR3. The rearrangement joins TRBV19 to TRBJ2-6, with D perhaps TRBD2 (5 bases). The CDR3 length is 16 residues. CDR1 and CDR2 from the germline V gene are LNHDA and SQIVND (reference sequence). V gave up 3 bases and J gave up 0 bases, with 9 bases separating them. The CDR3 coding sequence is TGTGCCAGTAGTATCCCCGGGATCTCTGGGGCCAACGTCCTGACTTTC. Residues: CASSIPGISGANVLTF.

This chain's CDR3 is CASSAGTSGDTQYF. DNA of the CDR3: TGTGCCAGCAGCGCCGGGACTAGCGGAGATACGCAGTATTTT. The V and J genes are TRBV7-3 and TRBJ2-3; 11 bases fit TRBD2. The V and J ends lost 5 bases and 5 bases, in that order; junction bases with no gene match: 3. The CDR3 sequence is 14 residues long. From germline, CDR1 is SGHTA and CDR2 FQGTGA.

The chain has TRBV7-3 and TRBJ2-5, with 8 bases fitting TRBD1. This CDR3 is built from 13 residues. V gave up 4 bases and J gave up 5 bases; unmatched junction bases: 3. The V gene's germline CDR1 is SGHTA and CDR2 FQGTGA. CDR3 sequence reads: CASSSDRVETQYF. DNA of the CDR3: TGTGCCAGCAGCTCGGACAGGGTTGAGACCCAGTACTTC.

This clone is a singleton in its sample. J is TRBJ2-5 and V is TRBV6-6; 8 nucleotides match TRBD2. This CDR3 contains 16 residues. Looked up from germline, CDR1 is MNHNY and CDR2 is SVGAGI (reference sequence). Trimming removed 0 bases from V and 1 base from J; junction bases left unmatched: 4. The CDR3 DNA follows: TGTGCCAGCAGTTACTCGGTTAGCGGGGTCCAAGAGACCCAGTACTTC. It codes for CASSYSVSGVQETQYF.

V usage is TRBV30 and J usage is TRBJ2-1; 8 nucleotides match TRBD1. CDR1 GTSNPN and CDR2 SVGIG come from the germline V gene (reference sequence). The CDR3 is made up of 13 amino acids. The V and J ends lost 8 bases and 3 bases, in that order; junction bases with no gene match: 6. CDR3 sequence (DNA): TGTGCCCATGACAGGGGTGGCTACAATGAGCAGTTCTTC. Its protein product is CAHDRGGYNEQFF.

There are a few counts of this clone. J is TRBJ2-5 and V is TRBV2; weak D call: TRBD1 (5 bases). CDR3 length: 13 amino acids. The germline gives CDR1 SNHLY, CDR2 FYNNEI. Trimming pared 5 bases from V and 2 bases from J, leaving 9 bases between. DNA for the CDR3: TGTGCCAGCAGTAATGACAGACAAGAGACCCAGTACTTC. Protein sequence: CASSNDRQETQYF.

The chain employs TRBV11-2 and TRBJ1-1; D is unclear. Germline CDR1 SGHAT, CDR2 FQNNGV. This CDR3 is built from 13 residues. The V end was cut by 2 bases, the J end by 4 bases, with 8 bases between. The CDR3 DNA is TGTGCCAGCAGCTTAATTGATGGCACTGAAGCTTTCTTT. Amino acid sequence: CASSLIDGTEAFF.

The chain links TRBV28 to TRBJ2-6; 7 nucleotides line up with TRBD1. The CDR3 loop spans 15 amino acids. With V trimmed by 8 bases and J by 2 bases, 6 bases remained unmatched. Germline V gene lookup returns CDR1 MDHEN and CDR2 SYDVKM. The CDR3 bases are TGTGCCAGCGGACCTCAGGGGGCTGGGGCCAACGTCCTGACTTTC. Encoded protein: CASGPQGAGANVLTF.

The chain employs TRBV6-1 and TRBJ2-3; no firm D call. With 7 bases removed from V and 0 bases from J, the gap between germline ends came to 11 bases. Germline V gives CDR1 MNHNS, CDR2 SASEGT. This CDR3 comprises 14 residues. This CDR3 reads CASKILGSTDTQYF. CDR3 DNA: TGTGCCAGCAAAATCCTAGGGAGCACAGATACGCAGTATTTT.

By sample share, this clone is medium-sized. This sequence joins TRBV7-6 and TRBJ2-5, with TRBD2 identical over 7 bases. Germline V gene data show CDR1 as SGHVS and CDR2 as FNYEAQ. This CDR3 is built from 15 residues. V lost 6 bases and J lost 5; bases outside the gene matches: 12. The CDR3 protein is CASSRLAANWETQYF. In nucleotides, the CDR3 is TGTGCCAGCAGTAGACTAGCAGCCAATTGGGAGACCCAGTACTTC.

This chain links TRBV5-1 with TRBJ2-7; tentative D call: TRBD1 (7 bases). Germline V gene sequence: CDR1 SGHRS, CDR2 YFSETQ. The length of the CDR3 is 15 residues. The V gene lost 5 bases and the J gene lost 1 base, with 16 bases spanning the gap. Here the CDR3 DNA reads TGCGCCAGCAGAATCGACCCAGGGGGGTCCTACGAGCAGTACTTC. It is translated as CASRIDPGGSYEQYF.

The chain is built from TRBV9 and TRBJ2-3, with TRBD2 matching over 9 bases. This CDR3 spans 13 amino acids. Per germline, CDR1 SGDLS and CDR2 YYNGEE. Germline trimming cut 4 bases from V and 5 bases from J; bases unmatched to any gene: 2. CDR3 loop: CASSLAGVDTQYF. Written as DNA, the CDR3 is TGTGCCAGCAGCTTAGCGGGGGTAGATACGCAGTATTTT.

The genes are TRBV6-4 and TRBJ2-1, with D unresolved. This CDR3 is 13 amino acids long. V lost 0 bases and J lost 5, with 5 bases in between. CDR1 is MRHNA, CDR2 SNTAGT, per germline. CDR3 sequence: CASSDSENNEQFF. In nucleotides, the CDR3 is TGTGCCAGCAGTGACTCGGAGAACAATGAGCAGTTCTTC.

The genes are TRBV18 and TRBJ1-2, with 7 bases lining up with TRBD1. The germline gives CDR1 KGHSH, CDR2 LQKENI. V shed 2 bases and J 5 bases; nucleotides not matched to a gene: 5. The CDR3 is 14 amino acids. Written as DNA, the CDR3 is TGTGCCAGCTCACCAACGGGGACAGAATATGGCTACACCTTC. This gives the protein CASSPTGTEYGYTF. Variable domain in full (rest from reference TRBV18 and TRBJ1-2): NAGVMQNPRHLVRRRGQEARLRCSPMKGHSHVYWYRQLPEEGLKFMVYLQKENIIDESGMPKERFSAEFPKEGPSILRIQQVVRGDSAAYFCASSPTGTEYGYTFGSGTRLTVV.

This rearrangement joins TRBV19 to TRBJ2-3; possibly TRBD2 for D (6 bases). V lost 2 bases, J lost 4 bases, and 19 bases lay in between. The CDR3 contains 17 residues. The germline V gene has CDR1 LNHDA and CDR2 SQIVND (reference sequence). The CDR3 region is CASSIPRGGSFADTQYF. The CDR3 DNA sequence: TGTGCCAGTAGTATACCCCGTGGGGGGTCTTTTGCAGATACGCAGTATTTT.

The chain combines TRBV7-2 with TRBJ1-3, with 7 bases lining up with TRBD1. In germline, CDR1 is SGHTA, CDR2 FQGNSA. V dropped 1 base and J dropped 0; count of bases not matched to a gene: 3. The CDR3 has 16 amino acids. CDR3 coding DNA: TGTGCCAGCAGCTTAGTGGGACAGATCTCTGGAAACACCATATATTTT. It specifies CASSLVGQISGNTIYF.

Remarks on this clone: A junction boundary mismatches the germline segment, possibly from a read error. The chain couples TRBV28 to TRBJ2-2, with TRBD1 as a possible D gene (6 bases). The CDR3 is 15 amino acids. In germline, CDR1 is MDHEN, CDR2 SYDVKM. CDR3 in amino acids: CARSLRKGDTGELFF. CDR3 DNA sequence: TGTGCCCGCAGTTTGAGGAAGGGGGACACCGGGGAGCTGTTTTTT.

The CDR3 protein is CAGRLDNYNEQFF. The DNA of the CDR3 is TGTGCCGGAAGATTGGACAACTACAATGAGCAGTTCTTC. The chain couples TRBV2 to TRBJ2-1; D possibly corresponds to TRBD1 (5 bases). The CDR3 totals 13 residues. Looked up from germline, CDR1 is SNHLY and CDR2 is FYNNEI. Deletions cut 11 bases from V and 3 bases from J, with 14 bases between. The variable domain in full, with the rest retrieved from reference TRBV2 and TRBJ2-1, is EPEVTQTPSHQVTQMGQEVILRCVPISNHLYFYWYRQILGQKVEFLVSFYNNEISEKSEIFDDQFSVERPDGSNFTLKIRSTKLEDSAMYFCAGRLDNYNEQFFGPGTRLTVL.

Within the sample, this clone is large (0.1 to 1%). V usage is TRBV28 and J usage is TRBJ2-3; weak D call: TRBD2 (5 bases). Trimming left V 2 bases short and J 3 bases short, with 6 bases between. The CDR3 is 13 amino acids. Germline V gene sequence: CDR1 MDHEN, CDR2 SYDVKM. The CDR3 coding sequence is TGTGCCAGCAGTTTACCGGGAACAGATACGCAGTATTTT. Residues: CASSLPGTDTQYF.

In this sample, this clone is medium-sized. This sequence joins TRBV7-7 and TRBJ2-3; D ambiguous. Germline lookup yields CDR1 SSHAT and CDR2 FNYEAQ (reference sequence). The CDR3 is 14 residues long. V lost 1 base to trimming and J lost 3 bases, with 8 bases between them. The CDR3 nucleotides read TGTGCCAGCAGCTTAGGGCAGGCAACAGATACGCAGTATTTT. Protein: CASSLGQATDTQYF. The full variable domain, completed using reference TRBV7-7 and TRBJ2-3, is GAGVSQSPRYKVTKRGQDVTLRCDPISSHATLYWYQQALGQGPEFLTYFNYEAQPDKSGLPSDRFSAERPEGSISTLTIQRTEQRDSAMYRCASSLGQATDTQYFGPGTRLTVL.

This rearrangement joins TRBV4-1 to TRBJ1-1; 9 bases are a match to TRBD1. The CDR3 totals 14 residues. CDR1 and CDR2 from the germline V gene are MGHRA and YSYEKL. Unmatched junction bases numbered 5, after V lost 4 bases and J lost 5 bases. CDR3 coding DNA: TGCGCCAGCAGCCGACAGACAGGGGGGACTGAAGCTTTCTTT. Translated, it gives CASSRQTGGTEAFF.

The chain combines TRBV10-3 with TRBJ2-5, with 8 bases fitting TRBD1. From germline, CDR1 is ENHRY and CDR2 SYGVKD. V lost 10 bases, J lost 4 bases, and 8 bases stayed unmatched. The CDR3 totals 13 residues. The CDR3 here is CASRTGTGETQYF. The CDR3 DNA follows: TGTGCCAGCAGAACCGGGACAGGAGAGACCCAGTACTTC.